The 19 T cell receptor beta chains below were found in one sample sequenced in a study of blood T cell repertoires in COVID-19. Sequencing used immunoSEQ multiplex PCR; TCRdb keeps in-frame clones, though not all of them. This table holds under 300,000 clones, approximately 90% found once. The sequenced sample consisted of PBMCs or T cells enriched from blood (not recorded which). All receptors derive from a man between 40 and 49 years old who had recovered from COVID-19.

V usage is TRBV25-1 and J usage is TRBJ1-1, with a weak D call TRBD1 (5 bases). Trimming took off 2 bases at V and 0 bases at J, with 16 bases between the two ends. The CDR3 spans 17 residues. Germline assignment: CDR1 MGHDK and CDR2 SYGVNS. The CDR3 loop is CASSELNSKGLNTEAFF. In nucleotides, the CDR3 is TGTGCCAGCAGTGAACTGAACAGCAAGGGGTTGAACACTGAAGCTTTCTTT.

The chain recombines TRBV4-1 with TRBJ2-5, with D perhaps TRBD1 (6 bases). Trimming removed 0 bases at V and 5 bases at J, with 10 bases between. This CDR3 contains 14 residues. Germline CDR1 MGHRA, CDR2 YSYEKL. CDR3 bases: TGCGCCAGCAGCCAAGAACAGGGTGTCGAGACCCAGTACTTC. Translation: CASSQEQGVETQYF.

The chain uses TRBV18 and TRBJ1-1, with 10 bases that match TRBD1. Germline V lookup: CDR1 KGHSH, CDR2 LQKENI. This CDR3 comprises 14 residues. After removal of 8 bases from V and 4 bases from J, the junction contained 7 bases not matched to a gene. CDR3 bases: TGTGCCAGCGAACAGGACAGGGGGAGCACTGAAGCTTTCTTT. Translating it yields CASEQDRGSTEAFF.

This clone was counted a single time. The rearrangement joins TRBV4-2 to TRBJ1-2; D is possibly TRBD1 (6 bases). The CDR3 totals 16 residues. CDR1 LGHNA and CDR2 YNFKEQ come from the germline V gene. Trimming removed 0 bases at V and 2 bases at J, with 13 bases between. The CDR3 nucleotides read TGTGCCAGCAGCCAAGATACCTGGACAGAGAACTATGGCTACACCTTC. Translated, it gives CASSQDTWTENYGYTF.

This chain joins TRBV4-2 and TRBJ2-6; D might be TRBD1 (6 bases). The CDR3 length is 16 residues. Germline CDR1 and CDR2: LGHNA and YNFKEQ. Trimming cost V 2 bases and J 1 base, with 9 bases left between them. The CDR3, as DNA: TGTGCCAGCAGCCAAAAAGGGGGATCTGGGGCCAACGTCCTGACTTTC. It translates to CASSQKGGSGANVLTF.

The chain couples TRBV18 to TRBJ2-5; 8 bases line up with TRBD1. Trimming cost V 4 bases and J 0 bases; bases outside gene matches: 10. Germline CDR1 reads KGHSH; CDR2 reads LQKENI. CDR3 length: 17 residues. CDR3 sequence reads: CASSLLRDRFDQETQYF. The CDR3 bases are TGTGCCAGCTCACTACTCCGGGACAGGTTCGACCAAGAGACCCAGTACTTC.

The rearrangement joins TRBV19 to TRBJ1-1, with 9 bases lining up with TRBD1. The V and J ends lost 5 bases and 7 bases, in that order; junction bases with no gene match: 8. CDR3 length: 14 residues. From germline, CDR1 is LNHDA and CDR2 SQIVND (reference sequence). The CDR3 reads CASSLQGASFEAFF. CDR3 in DNA: TGTGCCAGTAGTTTACAGGGGGCATCTTTTGAAGCTTTCTTT.

The rearrangement uses TRBV19 and TRBJ1-3, with 7 nucleotides matching TRBD1. The CDR3 is made up of 14 amino acids. The ends lost 6 bases at V and 3 bases at J; junction bases unmatched: 5. Germline lookup yields CDR1 LNHDA and CDR2 SQIVND (reference sequence). The CDR3 DNA is TGTGCCAGTAGATCGGGACAGATTGGAAACACCATATATTTT. This encodes CASRSGQIGNTIYF.

The genes are TRBV6-5 and TRBJ1-1; 7 bases map to TRBD1. Germline CDR1 and CDR2: MNHEY and SVGAGI. This CDR3 spans 13 amino acids. V was pared by 6 bases and J by 3 bases, with 4 bases of the junction left unmatched. The CDR3 DNA follows: TGTGCCAGCAGGATAGACAGGGACACTGAAGCTTTCTTT. Translation: CASRIDRDTEAFF.

J is TRBJ2-1 and V is TRBV5-1; D is possibly TRBD1 (5 bases). The CDR3 contains 11 residues. Trimming removed 5 bases at V and 6 bases at J, with 6 bases between. CDR1 and CDR2 (germline): SGHRS, YFSETQ. CDR3 sequence reads: CASRGRNEQFF. Here the CDR3 DNA reads TGCGCCAGCAGGGGGCGCAATGAGCAGTTCTTC.

This rearrangement joins TRBV6-5 to TRBJ1-2, with 7 bases that match TRBD1. The ends lost 6 bases at V and 2 bases at J; junction bases unmatched: 3. The CDR3 totals 13 residues. CDR1 MNHEY and CDR2 SVGAGI come from the germline V gene. The CDR3 loop reads CASSPTGNYGYTF. The CDR3 DNA reads as TGTGCCAGCAGCCCGACAGGGAACTATGGCTACACCTTC.

The V call is TRBV4-3, the J call TRBJ1-3; 10 bases map to TRBD1. CDR1 is LGHNA, CDR2 YSLEER, per germline. This CDR3 spans 18 amino acids. V dropped 0 bases and J dropped 0; count of bases not matched to a gene: 5. The DNA of the CDR3 is TGCGCCAGCAGCCAAGATCCCGGGACAGGGGACTCTGGAAACACCATATATTTT. Translating gives CASSQDPGTGDSGNTIYF.

This clone appeared a single time. The V gene is TRBV10-2, the J gene TRBJ1-1; D ambiguous. Germline V lookup: CDR1 WSHSY, CDR2 SAAADI. V was clipped by 2 bases and J by 9 bases, with 16 bases between them. This CDR3 region has 14 residues. CDR3 coding DNA: TGCGCCAGCAGTGAGGCCTACTTTGGTTCAAAAGCTTTCTTT. Encoded protein: CASSEAYFGSKAFF.

The rearrangement uses TRBV5-1 and TRBJ2-3, with TRBD1 matching 8 bases. Germline CDR1 is SGHRS and CDR2 is YFSETQ. V shed 2 bases and J 4 bases; nucleotides not matched to a gene: 12. The CDR3 sequence is 17 residues long. CDR3 residues: CASSFGLQGASADTQYF. CDR3 nucleotide sequence: TGCGCCAGCAGCTTTGGCCTCCAGGGGGCATCGGCAGATACGCAGTATTTT.

The chain has TRBV9 and TRBJ2-7; no clear D gene. Germline V gene data show CDR1 as SGDLS and CDR2 as YYNGEE. Trimming stripped 2 bases from V and 1 base from J, with 13 bases between. CDR3 length equals 15 residues. CDR3 sequence: CASSVGFIPSYEQYF. DNA for the CDR3: TGTGCCAGCAGCGTCGGGTTCATACCTTCCTACGAGCAGTACTTC. The full variable domain, its missing parts supplied by reference TRBV9 and TRBJ2-7, is DSGVTQTPKHLITATGQRVTLRCSPRSGDLSVYWYQQSLDQGLQFLIQYYNGEERAKGNILERFSAQQFPDLHSELNLSSLELGDSALYFCASSVGFIPSYEQYFGPGTRLTVT.

CDR3: CASSPQPVYEQYF. CDR3 nucleotides: TGTGCCAGCAGCCCACAACCTGTCTACGAGCAGTACTTC. The J gene is TRBJ2-7, the V gene TRBV7-2; D gene unclear. This CDR3 has 13 residues. Per germline, CDR1 SGHTA and CDR2 FQGNSA. V was shortened by 5 bases and J by 3 bases, with 11 bases between the two germline ends.

This clone was seen only once. The gene calls are TRBV7-9 and TRBJ1-4; D is possibly TRBD1 (5 bases). This CDR3 spans 14 amino acids. Per the germline V gene, CDR1 is SEHNR and CDR2 is FQNEAQ (reference sequence). The germline V and J ends were trimmed by 0 bases and 8 bases, with 10 bases remaining between them. The CDR3: CASSLAGVREKLFF. CDR3 in DNA: TGTGCCAGCAGCTTAGCAGGGGTTCGGGAAAAACTGTTTTTT.

CDR3 DNA sequence: TGTGCCAGCAGCCAAGAGGGGACAGTACCGAGCAATCAGCCCCAGCATTTT. This encodes CASSQEGTVPSNQPQHF. This rearrangement joins TRBV4-2 to TRBJ1-5; 7 bases are shared with TRBD1. Trimming removed 0 bases from V and 1 base from J; junction bases left unmatched: 6. CDR3 length equals 17 residues. Germline CDR1 reads LGHNA; CDR2 reads YNFKEQ.

This clone was recorded once. In DNA form, the CDR3 reads TGTGCCAGCAGTTTAGGGGGACAGGGCCCCTACGAGCAGTACTTC. Protein sequence: CASSLGGQGPYEQYF. V gene TRBV28 combines with J gene TRBJ2-7; 9 bases match TRBD1. Trimming removed 2 bases from V and 2 bases from J; junction bases left unmatched: 4. CDR3 length: 15 amino acids. Germline V gives CDR1 MDHEN, CDR2 SYDVKM.